The clone carrying this TCR beta chain was detected only a few times. Primers used in a second PCR of about 6 to 12 cycles were a sample-barcoded 5' primer and a J-beta primer mix. TCRdb fed the 5' RACE reads into MiXCR, producing one record per CDR3 protein. Altogether 500,000 to 600,000 distinct CDR3 sequences are present, roughly 28% being singletons, with the ten largest covering around a sixth. Trimming pared 4 bases from V and 8 bases from J, leaving 17 bases between. This CDR3 has 15 amino acids. The data were taken from a study of blood T cells in healthy people across ages. This TCR was sampled from a woman in her sixties or seventies in good health. V gene TRBV12-3 or TRBV12-4 combines with J gene TRBJ1-4; possible D gene TRBD1, 6 bases. The specimen was blood. In DNA form, the CDR3 reads TGTGCCAGCAGTTCCTGGGACAACGAAGGAGAAAAACTGTTTTTT. This sequence encodes CASSSWDNEGEKLFF.